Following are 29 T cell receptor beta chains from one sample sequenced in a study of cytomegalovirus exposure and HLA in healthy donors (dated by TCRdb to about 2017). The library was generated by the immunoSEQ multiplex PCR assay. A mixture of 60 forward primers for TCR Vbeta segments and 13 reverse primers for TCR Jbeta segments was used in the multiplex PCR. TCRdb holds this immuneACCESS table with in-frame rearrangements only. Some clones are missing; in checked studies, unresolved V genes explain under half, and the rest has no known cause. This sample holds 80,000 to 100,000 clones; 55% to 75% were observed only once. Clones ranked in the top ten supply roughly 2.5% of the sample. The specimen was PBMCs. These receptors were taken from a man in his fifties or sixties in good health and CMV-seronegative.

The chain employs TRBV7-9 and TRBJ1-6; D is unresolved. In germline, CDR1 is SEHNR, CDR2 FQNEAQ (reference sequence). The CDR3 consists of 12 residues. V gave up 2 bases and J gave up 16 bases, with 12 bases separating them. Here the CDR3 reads CASSLNEAVLHF. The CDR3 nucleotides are TGTGCCAGCAGCTTAAACGAAGCTGTTCTCCACTTT. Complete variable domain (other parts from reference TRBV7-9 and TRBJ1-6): DTGVSQNPRHKITKRGQNVTFRCDPISEHNRLYWYRQTLGQGPEFLTYFQNEAQLEKSRLLSDRFSAERPKGSFSTLEIQRTEQGDSAMYLCASSLNEAVLHFGNGTRLTVT.

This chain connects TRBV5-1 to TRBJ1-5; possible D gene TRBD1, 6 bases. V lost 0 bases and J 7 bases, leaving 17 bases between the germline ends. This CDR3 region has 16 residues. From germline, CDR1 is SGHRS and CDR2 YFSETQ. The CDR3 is CASSLGPGGLGQPQHF. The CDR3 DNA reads TGCGCCAGCAGCTTGGGTCCGGGGGGGCTAGGACAGCCCCAGCATTTT.

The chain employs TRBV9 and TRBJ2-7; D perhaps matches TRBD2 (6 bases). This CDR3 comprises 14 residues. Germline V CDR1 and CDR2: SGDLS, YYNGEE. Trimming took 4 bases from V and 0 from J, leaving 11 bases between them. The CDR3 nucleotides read TGTGCCAGCAGCCCCAGGACTATCTCCTACGAGCAGTACTTC. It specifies CASSPRTISYEQYF.

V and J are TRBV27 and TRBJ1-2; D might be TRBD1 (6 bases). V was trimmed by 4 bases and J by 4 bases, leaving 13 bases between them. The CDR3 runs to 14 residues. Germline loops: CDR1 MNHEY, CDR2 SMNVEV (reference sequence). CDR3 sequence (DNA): TGTGCCAGCAGTTCGAGGGGGAAAGGCTATGGCTACACCTTC. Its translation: CASSSRGKGYGYTF.

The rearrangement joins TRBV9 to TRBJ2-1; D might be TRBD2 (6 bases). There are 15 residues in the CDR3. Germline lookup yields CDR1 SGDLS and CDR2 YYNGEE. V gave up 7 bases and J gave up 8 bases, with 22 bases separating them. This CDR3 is CASGKSGSLGDEQFF. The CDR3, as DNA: TGTGCCAGCGGCAAATCCGGGAGTTTAGGCGATGAGCAGTTCTTC. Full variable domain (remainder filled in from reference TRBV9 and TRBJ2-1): DSGVTQTPKHLITATGQRVTLRCSPRSGDLSVYWYQQSLDQGLQFLIQYYNGEERAKGNILERFSAQQFPDLHSELNLSSLELGDSALYFCASGKSGSLGDEQFFGPGTRLTVL.

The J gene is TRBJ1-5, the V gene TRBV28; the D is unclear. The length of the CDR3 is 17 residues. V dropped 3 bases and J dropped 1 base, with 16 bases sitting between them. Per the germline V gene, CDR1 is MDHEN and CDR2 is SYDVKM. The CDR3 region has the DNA TGTGCCAGCAGTTTTTGGGCTTCAGGCAGGAGCAATCAGCCCCAGCATTTT. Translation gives CASSFWASGRSNQPQHF.

The DNA of the CDR3 is TGTGCCAGCATGGGAGGGGCAACTGAAGCTTTCTTT. Amino acid sequence: CASMGGATEAFF. V usage is TRBV2 and J usage is TRBJ1-1; D might be TRBD1 (5 bases). The V end was cut by 7 bases, the J end by 5 bases, with 11 bases between. The germline CDR1 and CDR2 sequences are SNHLY and FYNNEI. CDR3 size: 12 residues.

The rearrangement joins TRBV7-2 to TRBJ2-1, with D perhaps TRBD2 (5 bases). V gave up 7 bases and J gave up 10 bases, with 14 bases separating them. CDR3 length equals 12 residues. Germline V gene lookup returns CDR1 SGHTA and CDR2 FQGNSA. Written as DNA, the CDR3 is TGTGCCAGCACCCATTCCGGCGGGGAGCAGTTCTTC. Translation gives CASTHSGGEQFF.

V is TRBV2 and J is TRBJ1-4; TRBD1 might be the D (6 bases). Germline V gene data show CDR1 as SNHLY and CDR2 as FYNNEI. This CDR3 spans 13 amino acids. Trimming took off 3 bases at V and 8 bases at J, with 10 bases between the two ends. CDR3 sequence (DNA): TGTGCCAGCAGTGATAGGGGGGGGGAAAAACTGTTTTTT. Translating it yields CASSDRGGEKLFF. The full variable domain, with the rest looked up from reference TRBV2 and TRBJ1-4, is EPEVTQTPSHQVTQMGQEVILRCVPISNHLYFYWYRQILGQKVEFLVSFYNNEISEKSEIFDDQFSVERPDGSNFTLKIRSTKLEDSAMYFCASSDRGGEKLFFGSGTQLSVL.

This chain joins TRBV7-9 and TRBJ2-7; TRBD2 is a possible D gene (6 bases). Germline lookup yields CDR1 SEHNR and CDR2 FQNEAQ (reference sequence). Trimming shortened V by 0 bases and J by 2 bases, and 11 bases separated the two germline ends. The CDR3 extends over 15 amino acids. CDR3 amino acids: CASSLALADTYEQYF. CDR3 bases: TGTGCCAGCAGCTTAGCGTTAGCGGATACCTACGAGCAGTACTTC.

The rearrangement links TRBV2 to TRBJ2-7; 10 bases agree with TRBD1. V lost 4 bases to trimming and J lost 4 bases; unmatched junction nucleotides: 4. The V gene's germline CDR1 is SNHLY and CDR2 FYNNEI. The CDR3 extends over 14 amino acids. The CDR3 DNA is TGTGCCAGCAGTGTGCGGACAGGGGGTTACGAGCAGTACTTC. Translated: CASSVRTGGYEQYF. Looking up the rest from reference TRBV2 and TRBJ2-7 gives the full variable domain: EPEVTQTPSHQVTQMGQEVILRCVPISNHLYFYWYRQILGQKVEFLVSFYNNEISEKSEIFDDQFSVERPDGSNFTLKIRSTKLEDSAMYFCASSVRTGGYEQYFGPGTRLTVT.

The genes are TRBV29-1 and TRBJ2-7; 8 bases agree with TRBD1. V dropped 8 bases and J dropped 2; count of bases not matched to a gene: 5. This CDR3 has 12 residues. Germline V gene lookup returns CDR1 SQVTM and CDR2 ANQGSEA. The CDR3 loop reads CSPTGGPYEQYF. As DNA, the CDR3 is TGCAGCCCAACAGGGGGACCCTACGAGCAGTACTTC.

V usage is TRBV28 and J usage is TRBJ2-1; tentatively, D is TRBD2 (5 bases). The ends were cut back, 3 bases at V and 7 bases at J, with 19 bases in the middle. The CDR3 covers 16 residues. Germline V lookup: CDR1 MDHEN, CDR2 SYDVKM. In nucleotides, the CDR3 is TGTGCCAGCAGTTTTGGTCGGGGTCCGGCTAGGAATGAGCAGTTCTTC. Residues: CASSFGRGPARNEQFF.

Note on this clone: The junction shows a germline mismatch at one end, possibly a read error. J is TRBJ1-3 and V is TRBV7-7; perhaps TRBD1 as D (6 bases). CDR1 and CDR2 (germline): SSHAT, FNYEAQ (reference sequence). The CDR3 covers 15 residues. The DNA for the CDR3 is TGTGCTAGCAGCTTAGCGGCAGGGGCTGGAAACACCATATATTTT. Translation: CASSLAAGAGNTIYF.

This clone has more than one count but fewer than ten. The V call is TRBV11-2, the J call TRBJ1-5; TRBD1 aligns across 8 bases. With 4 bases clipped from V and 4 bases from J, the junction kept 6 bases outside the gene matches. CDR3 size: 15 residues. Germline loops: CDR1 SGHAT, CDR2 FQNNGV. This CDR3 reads CASSSNRGWNQPQHF. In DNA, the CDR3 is TGTGCCAGCAGCTCGAACAGGGGGTGGAATCAGCCCCAGCATTTT.

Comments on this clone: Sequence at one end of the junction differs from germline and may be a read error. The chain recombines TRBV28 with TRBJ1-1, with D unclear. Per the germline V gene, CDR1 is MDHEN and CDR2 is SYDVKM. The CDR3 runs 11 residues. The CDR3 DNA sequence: TGTGCCAGCCGTGATGACACTGAAGTTTTCTTT. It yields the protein CASRDDTEVFF.

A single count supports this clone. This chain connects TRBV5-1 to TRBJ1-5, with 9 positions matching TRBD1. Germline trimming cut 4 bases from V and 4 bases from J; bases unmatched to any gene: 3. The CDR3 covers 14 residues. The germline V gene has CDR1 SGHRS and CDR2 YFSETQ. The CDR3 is CASSPDRGNQPQHF. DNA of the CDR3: TGCGCCAGCAGCCCCGACAGGGGGAATCAGCCCCAGCATTTT.

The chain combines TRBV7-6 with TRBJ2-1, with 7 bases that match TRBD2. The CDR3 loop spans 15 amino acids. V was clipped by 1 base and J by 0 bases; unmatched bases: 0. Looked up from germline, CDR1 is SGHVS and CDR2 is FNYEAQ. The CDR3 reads CASSLVAGSYNEQFF. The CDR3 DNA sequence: TGTGCCAGCAGCTTAGTAGCGGGCTCCTACAATGAGCAGTTCTTC.

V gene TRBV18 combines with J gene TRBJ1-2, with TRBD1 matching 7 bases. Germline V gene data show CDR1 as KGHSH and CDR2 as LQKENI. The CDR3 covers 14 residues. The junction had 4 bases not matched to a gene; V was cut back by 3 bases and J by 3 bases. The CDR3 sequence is CASSPGQDHYGYTF. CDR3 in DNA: TGTGCCAGCTCACCTGGACAGGACCACTATGGCTACACCTTC.

CDR3 residues: CASSLEASIRLEQFF. The CDR3 DNA is TGCGCCAGCAGCTTGGAAGCTAGCATTAGGCTTGAGCAGTTCTTC. This chain links TRBV5-1 with TRBJ2-1; D possibly corresponds to TRBD2 (5 bases). The V end was cut by 0 bases, the J end by 9 bases, with 16 bases between. CDR3 length: 15 residues. Germline lookup yields CDR1 SGHRS and CDR2 YFSETQ.

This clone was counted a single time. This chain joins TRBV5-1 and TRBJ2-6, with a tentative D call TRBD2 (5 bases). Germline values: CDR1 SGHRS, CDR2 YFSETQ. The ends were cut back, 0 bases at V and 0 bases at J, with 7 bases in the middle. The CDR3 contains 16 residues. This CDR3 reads CASSLEAVSGANVLTF. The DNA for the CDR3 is TGCGCCAGCAGCTTGGAAGCGGTCTCTGGGGCCAACGTCCTGACTTTC. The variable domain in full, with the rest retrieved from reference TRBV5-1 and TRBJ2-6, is KAGVTQTPRYLIKTRGQQVTLSCSPISGHRSVSWYQQTPGQGLQFLFEYFSETQRNKGNFPGRFSGRQFSNSRSEMNVSTLELGDSALYLCASSLEAVSGANVLTFGAGSRLTVL.

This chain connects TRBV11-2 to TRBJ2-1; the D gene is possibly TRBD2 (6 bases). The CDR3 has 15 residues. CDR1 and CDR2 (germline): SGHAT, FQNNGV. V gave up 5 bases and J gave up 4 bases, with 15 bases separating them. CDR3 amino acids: CASSTAGGAYNEQFF. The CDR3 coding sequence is TGTGCCAGCAGCACGGCCGGCGGGGCTTACAATGAGCAGTTCTTC. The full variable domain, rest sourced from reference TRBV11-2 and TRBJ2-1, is EAGVAQSPRYKIIEKRQSVAFWCNPISGHATLYWYQQILGQGPKLLIQFQNNGVVDDSQLPKDRFSAERLKGVDSTLKIQPAKLEDSAVYLCASSTAGGAYNEQFFGPGTRLTVL.

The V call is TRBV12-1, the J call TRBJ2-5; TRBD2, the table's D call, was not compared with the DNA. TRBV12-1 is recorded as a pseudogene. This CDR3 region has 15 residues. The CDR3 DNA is TGTGCCAGCAGTGCCGAGGAATGTGTACAAGAGACCCAGTACTTC. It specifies CASSAEECVQETQYF.

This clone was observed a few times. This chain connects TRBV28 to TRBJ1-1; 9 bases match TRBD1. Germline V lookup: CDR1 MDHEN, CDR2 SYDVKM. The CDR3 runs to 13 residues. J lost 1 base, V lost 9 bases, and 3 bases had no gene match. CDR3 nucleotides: TGTGCCAGTGGGGACAGGGCGAACACTGAAGCTTTCTTT. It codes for CASGDRANTEAFF.

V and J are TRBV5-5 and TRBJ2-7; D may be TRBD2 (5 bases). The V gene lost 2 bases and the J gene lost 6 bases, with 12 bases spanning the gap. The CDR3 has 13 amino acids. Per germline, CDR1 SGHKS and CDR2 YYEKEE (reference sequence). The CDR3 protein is CASSLELETEQYF. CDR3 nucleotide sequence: TGTGCCAGCAGCTTAGAACTAGAAACCGAGCAGTACTTC. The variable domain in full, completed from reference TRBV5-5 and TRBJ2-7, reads DAGVTQSPTHLIKTRGQQVTLRCSPISGHKSVSWYQQVLGQGPQFIFQYYEKEERGRGNFPDRFSARQFPNYSSELNVNALLLGDSALYLCASSLELETEQYFGPGTRLTVT.

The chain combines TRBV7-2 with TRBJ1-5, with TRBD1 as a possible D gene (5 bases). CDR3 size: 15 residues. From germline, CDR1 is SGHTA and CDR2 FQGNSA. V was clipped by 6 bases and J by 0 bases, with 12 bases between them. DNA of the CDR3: TGTGCCAGCAGACTTGGGGGGAATAGCAATCAGCCCCAGCATTTT. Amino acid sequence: CASRLGGNSNQPQHF.

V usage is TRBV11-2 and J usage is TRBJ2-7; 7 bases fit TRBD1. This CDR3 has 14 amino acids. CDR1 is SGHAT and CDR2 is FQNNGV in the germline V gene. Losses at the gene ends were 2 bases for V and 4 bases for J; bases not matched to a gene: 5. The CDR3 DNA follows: TGTGCCAGCAGCTTACCCAGGGGGAATTACGAGCAGTACTTC. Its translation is CASSLPRGNYEQYF.

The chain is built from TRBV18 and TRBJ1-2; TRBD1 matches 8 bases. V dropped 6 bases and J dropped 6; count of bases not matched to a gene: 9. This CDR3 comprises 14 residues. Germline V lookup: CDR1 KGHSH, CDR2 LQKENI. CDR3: CASSLLDRENGYTF. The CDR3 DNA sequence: TGTGCCAGCTCCCTATTGGACAGGGAAAATGGCTACACCTTC.

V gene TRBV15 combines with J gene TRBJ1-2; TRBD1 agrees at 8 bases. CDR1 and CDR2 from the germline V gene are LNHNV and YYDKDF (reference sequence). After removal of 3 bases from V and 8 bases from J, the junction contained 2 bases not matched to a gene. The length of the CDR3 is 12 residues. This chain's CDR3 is CATSRTGVGYTF. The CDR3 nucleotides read TGTGCCACCAGCAGGACAGGGGTCGGCTACACCTTC.